These 13 T cell receptor beta chains originate from one sample sequenced in a study of memory CD4+ T cells and cytomegalovirus serostatus. Repertoires were generated with immunoSEQ multiplex PCR, while TCRdb's copy carries only in-frame clones and drops some. Among about 50,000 clones, roughly 80% were seen once, and the ten largest hold 0.5% to 0.65%. The sort gate was single viable CD3+CD4+CD8-CD45RO+ cells for memory CD4+ T cells. The sequenced material came from memory CD4+ T cells from blood. The source is an adult in good health and CMV-seronegative.

The chain has TRBV2 and TRBJ2-1; D unresolved. Germline CDR1 is SNHLY and CDR2 is FYNNEI. This CDR3 is built from 16 residues. V was cut by 4 bases and J by 3 bases, with 16 bases left in between. The CDR3 loop reads CASSAPLDRFYNEQFF. Here the CDR3 DNA reads TGTGCCAGCAGTGCACCCCTCGACCGGTTCTACAATGAGCAGTTCTTC.

The V call is TRBV6-1, the J call TRBJ2-7; D gene ambiguous. Germline lookup yields CDR1 MNHNS and CDR2 SASEGT. Trimming stripped 5 bases from V and 7 bases from J, with 9 bases between. The length of the CDR3 is 11 residues. The CDR3 DNA is TGTGCCAGCAGTACATATGAGGAGCAGTACTTC. This codes for CASSTYEEQYF.

This clone was picked up a small number of times. Within the sample, other DNA sequences also encode this same CDR3. V is TRBV7-2 and J is TRBJ2-1; D gene uncertain. The CDR3 sequence is 12 residues long. The germline V and J ends were trimmed by 5 bases and 0 bases, with 2 bases remaining between them. Germline V gene lookup returns CDR1 SGHTA and CDR2 FQGNSA. The CDR3 DNA is TGTGCCAGCAGCGCCTCCTACAATGAGCAGTTCTTC. It yields the protein CASSASYNEQFF.

CDR3 nucleotide sequence: TGTGCAAGACCCACCCAAACGAGTACCCCAAAAGGCTATGGCTACACCTTC. This encodes CARPTQTSTPKGYGYTF. This chain uses TRBV12-2 with TRBJ1-2. TRBV12-2 is an annotated pseudogene. This CDR3 spans 17 amino acids.

This chain links TRBV4-2 with TRBJ2-1; TRBD2 agrees at 7 bases. V was clipped by 1 base and J by 2 bases; unmatched bases: 5. This CDR3 has 16 amino acids. Germline V gives CDR1 LGHNA, CDR2 YNFKEQ. The CDR3 reads CASSQVRGGAYNEQFF. The CDR3 DNA reads as TGTGCCAGCAGCCAAGTCCGTGGGGGGGCCTACAATGAGCAGTTCTTC.

Turning to this clone: This same CDR3 is encoded by further DNA sequences in the sample. This chain joins TRBV5-1 and TRBJ1-4, with a weak D call TRBD1 (6 bases). Germline CDR1 and CDR2: SGHRS and YFSETQ. V was cut by 0 bases and J by 5 bases, with 8 bases left in between. This CDR3 is 14 amino acids long. CDR3 residues: CASSLAGTNEKLFF. The CDR3 nucleotides are TGCGCCAGCAGCTTGGCCGGGACAAATGAAAAACTGTTTTTT.

This chain uses TRBV2 with TRBJ2-3, with a possible D match to TRBD1 (7 bases). Trimming removed 4 bases at V and 2 bases at J, with 13 bases between. The CDR3 covers 15 residues. Germline-derived CDR1 and CDR2 are SNHLY and FYNNEI. This chain's CDR3 is CASSVTRGDTDTQYF. The CDR3 nucleotides read TGTGCCAGCAGTGTTACCAGGGGGGACACAGATACGCAGTATTTT.

The gene calls are TRBV5-6 and TRBJ1-4, with unresolved D. Trimming shortened V by 4 bases and J by 2 bases, and 9 bases separated the two germline ends. The length of the CDR3 is 14 residues. CDR1 and CDR2 from the germline V gene are SGHDT and YYEEEE. CDR3 amino acids: CASSEGVTNEKLFF. The CDR3 DNA reads as TGTGCCAGCAGCGAGGGTGTTACTAATGAAAAACTGTTTTTT.

This chain links TRBV6-5 with TRBJ1-5; D is unresolved. CDR1 is MNHEY, CDR2 SVGAGI, per germline. The CDR3 is 15 amino acids. V lost 4 bases and J 1 base, leaving 11 bases between the germline ends. The CDR3 nucleotides read TGTGCCAGCAGTTCCCGATTATCGAGCAATCAGCCCCAGCATTTT. This sequence encodes CASSSRLSSNQPQHF.

V and J are TRBV27 and TRBJ2-5; D may be TRBD2 (5 bases). Trimming stripped 0 bases from V and 5 bases from J, with 13 bases between. This CDR3 contains 15 residues. Germline lookup yields CDR1 MNHEY and CDR2 SMNVEV (reference sequence). In DNA form, the CDR3 reads TGTGCCAGCAGTTTATCAACTAGTGTCGGCGAGACCCAGTACTTC. This gives the protein CASSLSTSVGETQYF.

This clone showed up just once. Within the sample, other DNA sequences also encode this same CDR3. The genes are TRBV2 and TRBJ2-3; D is possibly TRBD2 (7 bases). CDR3 length: 15 residues. V lost 5 bases and J 2 bases, leaving 14 bases between the germline ends. Germline-derived CDR1 and CDR2 are SNHLY and FYNNEI. The CDR3 protein is CASSKRGGSTDTQYF. The CDR3 bases are TGTGCCAGCAGTAAAAGGGGGGGTTCCACAGATACGCAGTATTTT.

The chain has TRBV7-3 and TRBJ2-2; perhaps TRBD2 as D (7 bases). The CDR3 consists of 19 residues. Germline lookup yields CDR1 SGHTA and CDR2 FQGTGA. The ends were cut back, 5 bases at V and 7 bases at J, with 29 bases in the middle. The CDR3 bases are TGTGCCAGCAGCCCCTCTGTCGGGGGGCCGATTCGGTTCGGCGGGGAGCTGTTTTTT. It specifies CASSPSVGGPIRFGGELFF.

This clone was seen a few times. The rearrangement uses TRBV11-3 and TRBJ2-5; 7 bases are shared with TRBD1. V was clipped by 5 bases and J by 0 bases; unmatched bases: 6. CDR1 is SGHNT and CDR2 is YENEEA in the germline V gene. The CDR3 is 15 residues long. CDR3 sequence: CASSPGQKNQETQYF. In DNA, the CDR3 is TGTGCCAGCAGCCCGGGACAGAAAAACCAAGAGACCCAGTACTTC.